This TCR beta chain was sequenced during a study of read filtering for tumor transcriptome and immune sequencing. On the study more broadly: Patients were approximately 18 male and about 15 female, mean age around 70 years, range about 40 to 85. Per sample, TCR-region reads ranged about 4.05 to 10.27 million by IR-seq, roughly 75 to 1273 by RNA-seq.

From around 440 ng of RNA, a library with molecular barcoded alpha/delta and beta/gamma adaptors was made. TCRdb reprocessed the reads via MiXCR and lists one record per CDR3 protein. The sample has approximately 58,000 distinct CDR3 sequences, more than 9% seen once. Whole-study findings and limits: Without single-read clonotypes, shared clonotype proportions correlated more between IR-seq and RNA-seq.

This clonotype was detected many times. The antigen is not known. The specimen sequenced was a population of CD138-negative cells sorted from bone marrow. The origin of this receptor is a donor at least 40 years old with multiple myeloma.

The CDR3 region is CASSLLQLTRRRRVEAFF. CDR3 bases: TGCGCCAGCAGCTTACTACAACTGACAAGACGGCGAAGGGTCGAAGCTTTCTTT. The gene calls are TRBV5-1 and TRBJ1-1, with D uncertain. Germline V CDR1 and CDR2: SGHRS, YFSETQ. V dropped 2 bases and J dropped 8 bases, with 28 bases sitting between them. The CDR3 is 18 residues long.